The entry that follows covers one T cell receptor beta chain sequence. What antigen it recognizes has not been identified. Base qualities are not provided; no much larger clone lies one nucleotide away. Taken with the paper, the label for treatment or condition translates to: in vitro stimulation with specific CMV peptide epitopes to enrich CMV-specific T cells. The data belong to a study of T cell repertoires in cytomegalovirus infection (dated by TCRdb to the late 2010s). About the investigation overall: Recently identified HLA-C-restricted CMV epitopes, whose presentation resists viral immunomodulation, were targeted by peptide stimulations together with well-studied HLA-B-restricted epitopes. Donor HLA type was relevant to the analysis, as public TCR beta signatures indicated carriage of CMV infection together with the matching HLA type. Study-wide conclusions, independent of this receptor: The ex vivo response was dominated by HLA-C-restricted CMV-specific TCR beta clonotypes, which also provided the single most frequent clonotype in two of eight donors. In both this cohort and an independent 352-donor cohort, the cumulative frequency of public TCR beta family members distinguished carriers of CMV infection plus the relevant HLA type.

V is clipped by 4 bases and J by 0 bases, and the sequence between their germline boundaries is 11 bases long. The CDR3 spans 16 residues, from the cysteine through the phenylalanine. Just the 48-base CDR3 DNA is kept, in frame starting at base 1. The CDR1 and CDR2 encoded by the germline V gene are SGHRS and YFSETQ. Sequencing was carried out with an Illumina HiSeq 1500. TCRdb redid the processing of the public reads, applying fastp at Q25 and MiXCR, and retained in-frame beta chains. Every CDR3 protein is listed once, alongside the most common genes and DNA of its rows. Across this sample there are about 920,000 distinct CDR3 sequences, with around 30% seen only once. Clones ranked in the top ten supply around 15% of the sample.

The clonotype originates from a human donor in good health (CMV status not recorded). Some clones in this sample may be carry-over from other donors' samples. Here the sequenced sample was cultured CD8+ T cells from PBMCs, taken from culture after CMV antigen stimulation. Rearrangement joined TRBV5-1 to TRBJ2-6; matching of 6 bases hints at TRBD1 as the D gene. CDR3 loop: CASSPDRYSGANVLTF. Here is the DNA: TGCGCCAGCAGCCCGGACAGATACTCTGGGGCCAACGTCCTGACTTTC. The full variable domain, with segments outside the CDR3 supplied by the reference TRBV5-1 and TRBJ2-6 proteins, appears as KAGVTQTPRYLIKTRGQQVTLSCSPISGHRSVSWYQQTPGQGLQFLFEYFSETQRNKGNFPGRFSGRQFSNSRSEMNVSTLELGDSALYLCASSPDRYSGANVLTFGAGSRLTVL.